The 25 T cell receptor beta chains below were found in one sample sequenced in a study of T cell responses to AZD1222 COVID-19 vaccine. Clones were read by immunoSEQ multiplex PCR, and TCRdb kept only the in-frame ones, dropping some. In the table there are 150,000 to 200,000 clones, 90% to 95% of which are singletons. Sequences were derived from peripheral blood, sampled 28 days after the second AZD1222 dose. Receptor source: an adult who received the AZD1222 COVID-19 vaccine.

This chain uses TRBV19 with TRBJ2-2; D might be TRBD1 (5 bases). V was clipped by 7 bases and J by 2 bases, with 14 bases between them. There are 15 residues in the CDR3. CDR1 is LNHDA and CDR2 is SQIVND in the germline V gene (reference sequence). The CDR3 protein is CASKHRSPNTGELFF. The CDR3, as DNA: TGTGCCAGTAAGCACAGGTCCCCTAACACCGGGGAGCTGTTTTTT.

Here the CDR3 DNA reads TGCGCCAGCGCAAGCCAGGGTACCTATAATTCACCCCTCCACTTT. Its protein product is CASASQGTYNSPLHF. The chain recombines TRBV5-1 with TRBJ1-6; possibly TRBD1 for D (5 bases). CDR1 is SGHRS, CDR2 YFSETQ, per germline. The V gene lost 7 bases and the J gene lost 2 bases, with 13 bases spanning the gap. This CDR3 is built from 15 residues.

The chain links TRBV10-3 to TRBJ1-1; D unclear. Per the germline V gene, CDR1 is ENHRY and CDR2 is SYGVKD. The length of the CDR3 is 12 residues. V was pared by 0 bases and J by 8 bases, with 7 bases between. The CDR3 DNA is TGTGCCATCAGTGAGTCAAACGGCGAAGCTTTCTTT. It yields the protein CAISESNGEAFF.

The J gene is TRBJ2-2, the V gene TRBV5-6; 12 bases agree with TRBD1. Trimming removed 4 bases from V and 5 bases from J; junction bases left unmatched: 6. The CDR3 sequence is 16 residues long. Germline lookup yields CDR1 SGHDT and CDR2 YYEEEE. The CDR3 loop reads CASSPTGQGATGELFF. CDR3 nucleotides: TGTGCCAGCAGCCCAACGGGACAGGGGGCGACCGGGGAGCTGTTTTTT.

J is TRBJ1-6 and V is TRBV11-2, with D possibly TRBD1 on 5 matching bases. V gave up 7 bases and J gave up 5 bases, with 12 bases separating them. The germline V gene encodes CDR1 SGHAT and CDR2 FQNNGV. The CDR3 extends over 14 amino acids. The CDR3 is CASTSLGHNSPLHF. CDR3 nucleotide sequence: TGTGCCAGCACCTCCTTGGGGCATAATTCACCCCTCCACTTT.

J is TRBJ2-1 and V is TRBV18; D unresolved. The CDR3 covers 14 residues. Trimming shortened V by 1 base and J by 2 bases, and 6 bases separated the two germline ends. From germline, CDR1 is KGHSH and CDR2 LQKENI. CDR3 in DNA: TGTGCCAGCTCACCACAGGGAACCTACAATGAGCAGTTCTTC. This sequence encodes CASSPQGTYNEQFF.

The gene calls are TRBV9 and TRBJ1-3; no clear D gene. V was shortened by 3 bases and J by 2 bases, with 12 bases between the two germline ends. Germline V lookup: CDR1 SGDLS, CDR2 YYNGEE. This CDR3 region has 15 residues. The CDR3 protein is CASSGETITGNTIYF. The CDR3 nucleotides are TGTGCCAGCAGCGGCGAGACAATTACTGGAAACACCATATATTTT.

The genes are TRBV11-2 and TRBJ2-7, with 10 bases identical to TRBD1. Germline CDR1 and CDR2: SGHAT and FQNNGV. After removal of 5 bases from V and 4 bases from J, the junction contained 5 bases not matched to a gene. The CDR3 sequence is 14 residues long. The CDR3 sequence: CASSQPGQGYEQYF. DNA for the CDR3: TGTGCCAGCAGCCAGCCGGGACAGGGGTACGAGCAGTACTTC. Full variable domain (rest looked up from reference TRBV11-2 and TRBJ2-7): EAGVAQSPRYKIIEKRQSVAFWCNPISGHATLYWYQQILGQGPKLLIQFQNNGVVDDSQLPKDRFSAERLKGVDSTLKIQPAKLEDSAVYLCASSQPGQGYEQYFGPGTRLTVT.

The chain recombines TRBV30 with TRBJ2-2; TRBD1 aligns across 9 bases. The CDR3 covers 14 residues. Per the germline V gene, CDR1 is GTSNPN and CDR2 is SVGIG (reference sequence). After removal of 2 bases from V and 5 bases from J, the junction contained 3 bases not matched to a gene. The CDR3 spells CAWSTGTGTGELFF. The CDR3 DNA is TGTGCCTGGAGTACCGGGACAGGGACCGGGGAGCTGTTTTTT.

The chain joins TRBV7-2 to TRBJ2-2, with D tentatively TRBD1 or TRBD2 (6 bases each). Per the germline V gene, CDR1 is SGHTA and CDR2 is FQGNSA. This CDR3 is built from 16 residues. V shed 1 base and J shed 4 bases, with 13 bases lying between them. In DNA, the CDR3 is TGTGCCAGCAGCTTAGTGGGGGGCGGAGTCACCGGGGAGCTGTTTTTT. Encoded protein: CASSLVGGGVTGELFF.

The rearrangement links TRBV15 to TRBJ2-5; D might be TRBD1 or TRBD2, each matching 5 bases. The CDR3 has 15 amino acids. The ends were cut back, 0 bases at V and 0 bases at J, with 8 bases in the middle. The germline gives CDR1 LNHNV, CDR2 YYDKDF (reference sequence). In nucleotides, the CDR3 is TGTGCCACCAGCAGAGATCTGGGGGACCAAGAGACCCAGTACTTC. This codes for CATSRDLGDQETQYF.

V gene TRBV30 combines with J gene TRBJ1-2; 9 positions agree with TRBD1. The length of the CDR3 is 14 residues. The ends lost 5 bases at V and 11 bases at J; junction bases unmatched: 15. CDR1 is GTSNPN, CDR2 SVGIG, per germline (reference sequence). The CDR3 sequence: CAWAPGTGRFRYTF. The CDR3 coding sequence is TGTGCCTGGGCGCCGGGGACAGGGAGGTTTCGGTACACCTTC.

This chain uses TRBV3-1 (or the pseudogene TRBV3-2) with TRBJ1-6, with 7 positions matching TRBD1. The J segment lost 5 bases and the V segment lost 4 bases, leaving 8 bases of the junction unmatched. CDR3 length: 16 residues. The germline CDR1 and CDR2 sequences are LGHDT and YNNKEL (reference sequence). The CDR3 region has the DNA TGTGCCAGCAGCCGCTATCGGGGACAGAATAATTCACCCCTCCACTTT. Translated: CASSRYRGQNNSPLHF.

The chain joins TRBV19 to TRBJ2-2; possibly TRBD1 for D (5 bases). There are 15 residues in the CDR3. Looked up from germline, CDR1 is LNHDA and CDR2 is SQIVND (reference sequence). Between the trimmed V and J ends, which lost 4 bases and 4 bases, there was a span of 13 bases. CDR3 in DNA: TGTGCCAGTAGTACAGGGATTCGGAGCACCGGGGAGCTGTTTTTT. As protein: CASSTGIRSTGELFF. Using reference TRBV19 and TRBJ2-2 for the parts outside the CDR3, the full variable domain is DGGITQSPKYLFRKEGQNVTLSCEQNLNHDAMYWYRQDPGQGLRLIYYSQIVNDFQKGDIAEGYSVSREKKESFPLTVTSAQKNPTAFYLCASSTGIRSTGELFFGEGSRLTVL.

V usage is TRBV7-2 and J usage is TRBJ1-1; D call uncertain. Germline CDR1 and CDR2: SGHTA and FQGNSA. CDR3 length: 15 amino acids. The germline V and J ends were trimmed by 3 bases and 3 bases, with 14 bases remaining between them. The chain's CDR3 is CASSFDTYYYTEAFF. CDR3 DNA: TGTGCCAGCAGCTTTGACACATACTATTACACTGAAGCTTTCTTT.

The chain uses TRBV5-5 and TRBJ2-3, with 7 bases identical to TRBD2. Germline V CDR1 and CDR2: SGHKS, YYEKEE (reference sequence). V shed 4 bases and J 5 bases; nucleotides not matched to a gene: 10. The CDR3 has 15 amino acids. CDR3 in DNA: TGTGCCAGCAGCCCGACTAGCAGAACCGGAGATACGCAGTATTTT. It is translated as CASSPTSRTGDTQYF.

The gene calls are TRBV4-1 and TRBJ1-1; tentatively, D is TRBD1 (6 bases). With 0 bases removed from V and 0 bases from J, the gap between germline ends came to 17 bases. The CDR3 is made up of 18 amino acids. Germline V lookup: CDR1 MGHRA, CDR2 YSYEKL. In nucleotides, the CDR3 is TGCGCCAGCAGCCAAGATCCTGGACAGCGAATTATGAACACTGAAGCTTTCTTT. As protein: CASSQDPGQRIMNTEAFF.

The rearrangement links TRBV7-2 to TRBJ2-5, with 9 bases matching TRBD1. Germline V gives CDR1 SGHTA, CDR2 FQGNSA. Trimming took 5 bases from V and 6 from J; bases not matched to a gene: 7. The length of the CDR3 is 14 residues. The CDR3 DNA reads TGTGCCAGCAGCACCGGACAGGGGCTACAGACCCAGTACTTC. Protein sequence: CASSTGQGLQTQYF. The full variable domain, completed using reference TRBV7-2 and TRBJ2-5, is GAGVSQSPSNKVTEKGKDVELRCDPISGHTALYWYRQSLGQGLEFLIYFQGNSAPDKSGLPSDRFSAERTGGSVSTLTIQRTQQEDSAVYLCASSTGQGLQTQYFGPGTRLLVL.

The CDR3 sequence is CASSWYNRGRGNIQYF. CDR3 DNA sequence: TGTGCCAGCAGTTGGTACAACAGGGGGCGCGGGAACATTCAGTACTTC. J is TRBJ2-4 and V is TRBV6-5, with 9 bases matching TRBD1. This CDR3 has 16 residues. Germline V CDR1 and CDR2: MNHEY, SVGAGI. J gave up 7 bases and V 4 bases, and 11 bases lay outside the gene matches.

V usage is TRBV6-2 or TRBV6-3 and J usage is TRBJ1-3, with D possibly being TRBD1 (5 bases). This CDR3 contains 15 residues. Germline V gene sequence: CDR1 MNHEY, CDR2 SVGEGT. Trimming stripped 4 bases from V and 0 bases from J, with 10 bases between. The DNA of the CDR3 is TGTGCCAGCAGTTCCCCAGGGCGCTCTGGAAACACCATATATTTT. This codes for CASSSPGRSGNTIYF.

CDR3 amino acids: CASSNRLGLSTDTQYF. The CDR3 DNA follows: TGTGCCAGCAGCAATCGATTGGGACTTAGCACAGATACGCAGTATTTT. The V and J genes are TRBV5-6 and TRBJ2-3; tentatively, D is TRBD2 (6 bases). Germline assignment: CDR1 SGHDT and CDR2 YYEEEE. The CDR3 covers 16 residues. Trimming cost V 4 bases and J 0 bases, with 15 bases left between them.

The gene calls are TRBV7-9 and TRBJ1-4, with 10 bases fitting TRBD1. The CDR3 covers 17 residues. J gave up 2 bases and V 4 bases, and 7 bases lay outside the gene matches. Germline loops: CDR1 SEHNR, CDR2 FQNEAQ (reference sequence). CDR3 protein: CASSSPTGGWTNEKLFF. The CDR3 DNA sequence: TGTGCCAGCAGCTCCCCGACAGGGGGCTGGACTAATGAAAAACTGTTTTTT.

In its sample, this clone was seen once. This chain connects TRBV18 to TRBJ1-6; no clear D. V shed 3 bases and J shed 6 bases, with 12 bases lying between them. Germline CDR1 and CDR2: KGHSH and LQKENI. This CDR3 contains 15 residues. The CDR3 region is CASSPRTSSNSPLHF. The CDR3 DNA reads TGTGCCAGCTCACCCCGAACCAGCAGTAATTCACCCCTCCACTTT.

The DNA of the CDR3 is TGTGCCAGCAGCATTAGATTAATGAACACTGAAGCTTTCTTT. Translated: CASSIRLMNTEAFF. The chain couples TRBV7-2 to TRBJ1-1; D is unclear. This CDR3 has 14 residues. The V end lost 5 bases, the J end lost 0 bases, and 10 bases lay between the germline ends. Germline values: CDR1 SGHTA, CDR2 FQGNSA. The full variable domain, its missing parts supplied by reference TRBV7-2 and TRBJ1-1, is GAGVSQSPSNKVTEKGKDVELRCDPISGHTALYWYRQSLGQGLEFLIYFQGNSAPDKSGLPSDRFSAERTGGSVSTLTIQRTQQEDSAVYLCASSIRLMNTEAFFGQGTRLTVV.

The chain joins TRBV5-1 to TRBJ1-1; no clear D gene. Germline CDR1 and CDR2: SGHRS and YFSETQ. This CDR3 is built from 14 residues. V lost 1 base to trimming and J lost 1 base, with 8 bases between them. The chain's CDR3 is CASSLQVGNTEAFF. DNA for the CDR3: TGCGCCAGCAGCTTGCAAGTGGGGAACACTGAAGCTTTCTTT.